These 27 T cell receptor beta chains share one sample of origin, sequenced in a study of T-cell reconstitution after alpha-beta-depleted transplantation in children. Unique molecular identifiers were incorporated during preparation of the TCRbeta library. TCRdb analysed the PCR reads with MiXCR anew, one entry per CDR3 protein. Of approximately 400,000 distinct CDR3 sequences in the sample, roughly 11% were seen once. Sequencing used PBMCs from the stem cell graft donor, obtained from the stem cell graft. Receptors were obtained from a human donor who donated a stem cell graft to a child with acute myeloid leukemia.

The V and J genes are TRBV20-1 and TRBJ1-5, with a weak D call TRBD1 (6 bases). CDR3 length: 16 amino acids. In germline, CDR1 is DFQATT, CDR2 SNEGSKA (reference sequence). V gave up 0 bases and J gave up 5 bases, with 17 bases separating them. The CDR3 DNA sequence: TGCAGTGCTAGAGAGGCTCCGGGACACACGGATCAGCCCCAGCATTTT. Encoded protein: CSAREAPGHTDQPQHF.

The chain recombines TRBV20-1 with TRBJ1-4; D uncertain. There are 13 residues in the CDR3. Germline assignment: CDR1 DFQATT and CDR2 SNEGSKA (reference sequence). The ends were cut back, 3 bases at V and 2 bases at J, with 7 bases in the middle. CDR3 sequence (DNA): TGCAGTGCTAGGTCTGGGACTAATGAAAAACTGTTTTTT. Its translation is CSARSGTNEKLFF.

CDR3 sequence (DNA): TGCAGTGCTAGAGTCGCGGAAAGGGCCCAGGAGACCCAGTACTTC. Protein product: CSARVAERAQETQYF. V and J are TRBV20-1 and TRBJ2-5, with D hard to call. The CDR3 is 15 residues long. Trimming cost V 1 base and J 5 bases, with 17 bases left between them. Germline CDR1 is DFQATT and CDR2 is SNEGSKA (reference sequence).

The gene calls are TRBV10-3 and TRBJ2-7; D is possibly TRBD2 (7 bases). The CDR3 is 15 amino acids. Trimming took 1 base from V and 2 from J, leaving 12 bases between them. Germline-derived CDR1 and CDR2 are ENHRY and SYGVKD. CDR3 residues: CAISEWEGGTYEQYF. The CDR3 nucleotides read TGTGCCATCAGTGAGTGGGAGGGGGGGACCTACGAGCAGTACTTC.

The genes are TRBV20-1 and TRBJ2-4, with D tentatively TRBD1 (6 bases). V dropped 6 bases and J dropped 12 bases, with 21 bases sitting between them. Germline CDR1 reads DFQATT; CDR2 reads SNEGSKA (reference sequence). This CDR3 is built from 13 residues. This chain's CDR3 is CSAPTGAGGSQYF. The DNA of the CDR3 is TGCAGTGCCCCGACAGGTGCTGGAGGCAGTCAGTACTTC.

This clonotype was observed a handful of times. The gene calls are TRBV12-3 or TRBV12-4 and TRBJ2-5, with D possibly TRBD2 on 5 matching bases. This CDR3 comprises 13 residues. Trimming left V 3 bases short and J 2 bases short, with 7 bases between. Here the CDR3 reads CASSFGEQETQYF. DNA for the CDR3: TGTGCCAGCAGTTTTGGGGAGCAAGAGACCCAGTACTTC.

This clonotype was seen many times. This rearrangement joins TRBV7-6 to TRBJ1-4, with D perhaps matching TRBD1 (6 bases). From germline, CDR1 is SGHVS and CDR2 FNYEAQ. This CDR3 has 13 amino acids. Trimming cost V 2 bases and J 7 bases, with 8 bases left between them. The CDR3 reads CASSLNRAEKLFF. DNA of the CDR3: TGTGCCAGCAGCTTAAACAGGGCTGAAAAACTGTTTTTT. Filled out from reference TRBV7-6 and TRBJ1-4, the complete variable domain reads GAGVSQSPRYKVTKRGQDVALRCDPISGHVSLYWYRQALGQGPEFLTYFNYEAQQDKSGLPNDRFSAERPEGSISTLTIQRTEQRDSAMYRCASSLNRAEKLFFGSGTQLSVL.

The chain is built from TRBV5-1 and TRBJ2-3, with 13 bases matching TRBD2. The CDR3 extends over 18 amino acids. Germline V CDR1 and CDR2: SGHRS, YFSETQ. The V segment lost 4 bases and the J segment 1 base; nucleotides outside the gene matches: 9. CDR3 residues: CASSPGLAGEHGTDTQYF. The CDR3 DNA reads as TGCGCCAGCAGCCCCGGACTAGCGGGAGAACATGGCACAGATACGCAGTATTTT.

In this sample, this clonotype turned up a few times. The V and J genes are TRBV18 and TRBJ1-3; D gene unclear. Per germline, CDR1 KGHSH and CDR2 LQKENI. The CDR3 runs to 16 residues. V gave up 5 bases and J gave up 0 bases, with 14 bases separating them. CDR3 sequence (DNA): TGTGCCAGCTCAAGGGAAGGAGGCAACTCTGGAAACACCATATATTTT. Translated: CASSREGGNSGNTIYF.

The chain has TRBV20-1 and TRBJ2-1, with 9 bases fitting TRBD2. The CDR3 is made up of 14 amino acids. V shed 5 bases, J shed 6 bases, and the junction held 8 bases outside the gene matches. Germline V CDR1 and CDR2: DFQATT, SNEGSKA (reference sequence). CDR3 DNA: TGCAGTGCTGGGAGGGGCGGGAGGGCCAATGAGCAGTTCTTC. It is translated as CSAGRGGRANEQFF.

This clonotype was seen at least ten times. The CDR3 spells CASSPIGGAGGGNEQFF. The CDR3 bases are TGTGCCAGCAGCCCAATAGGCGGGGCGGGAGGTGGGAATGAGCAGTTCTTC. The chain carries TRBV7-3 and TRBJ2-1, with 8 nucleotides matching TRBD2. The V gene's germline CDR1 is SGHTA and CDR2 FQGTGA. CDR3 length: 17 residues. Germline trimming cut 5 bases from V and 7 bases from J; bases unmatched to any gene: 16.

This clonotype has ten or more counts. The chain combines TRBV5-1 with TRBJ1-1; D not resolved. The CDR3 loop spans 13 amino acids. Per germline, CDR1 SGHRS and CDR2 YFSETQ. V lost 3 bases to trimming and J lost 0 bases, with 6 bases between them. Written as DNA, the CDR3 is TGCGCCAGCAGCTCAGATTTGAACACTGAAGCTTTCTTT. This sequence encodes CASSSDLNTEAFF.

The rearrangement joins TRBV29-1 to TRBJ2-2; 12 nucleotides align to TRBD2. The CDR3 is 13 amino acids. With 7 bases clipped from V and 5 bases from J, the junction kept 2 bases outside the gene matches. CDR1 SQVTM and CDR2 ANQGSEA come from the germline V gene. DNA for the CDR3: TGCAGCGGTGGGACTAGCGGGACCGGGGAGCTGTTTTTT. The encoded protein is CSGGTSGTGELFF.

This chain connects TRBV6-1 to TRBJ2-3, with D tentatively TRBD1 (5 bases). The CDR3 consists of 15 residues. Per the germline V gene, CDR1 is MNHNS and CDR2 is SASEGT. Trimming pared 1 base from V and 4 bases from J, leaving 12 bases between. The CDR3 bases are TGTGCCAGCAGTGAAGGTCAGGGTAAGGCAGATACGCAGTATTTT. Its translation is CASSEGQGKADTQYF.

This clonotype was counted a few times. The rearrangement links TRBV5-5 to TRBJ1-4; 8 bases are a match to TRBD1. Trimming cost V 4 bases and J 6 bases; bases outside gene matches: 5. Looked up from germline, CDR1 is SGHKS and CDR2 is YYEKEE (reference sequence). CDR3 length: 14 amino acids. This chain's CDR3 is CASSNRGGDEKLFF. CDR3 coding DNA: TGTGCCAGCAGCAACAGGGGGGGCGATGAAAAACTGTTTTTT.

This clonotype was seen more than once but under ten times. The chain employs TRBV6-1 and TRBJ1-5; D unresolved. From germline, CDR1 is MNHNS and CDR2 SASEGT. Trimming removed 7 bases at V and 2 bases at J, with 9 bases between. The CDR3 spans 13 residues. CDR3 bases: TGTGCCAGCAAGGTAACAGGCAATCAGCCCCAGCATTTT. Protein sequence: CASKVTGNQPQHF.

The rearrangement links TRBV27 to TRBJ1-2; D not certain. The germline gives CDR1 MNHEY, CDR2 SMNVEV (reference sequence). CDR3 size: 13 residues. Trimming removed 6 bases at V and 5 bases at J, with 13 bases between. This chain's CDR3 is CASSLGPTYGYTF. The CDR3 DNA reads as TGTGCCAGCAGCCTCGGACCGACTTATGGCTACACCTTC.

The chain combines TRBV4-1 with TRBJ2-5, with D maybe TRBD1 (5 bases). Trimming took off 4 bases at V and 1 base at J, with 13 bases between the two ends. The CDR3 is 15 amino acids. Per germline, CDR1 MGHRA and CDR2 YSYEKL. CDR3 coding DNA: TGCGCCAGCAGCCTCCAGGGATTCGGCCAAGAGACCCAGTACTTC. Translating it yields CASSLQGFGQETQYF.

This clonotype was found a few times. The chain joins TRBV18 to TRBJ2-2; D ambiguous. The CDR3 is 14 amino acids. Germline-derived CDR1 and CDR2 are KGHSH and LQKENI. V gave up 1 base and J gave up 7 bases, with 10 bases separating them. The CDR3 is CASSPQASGGELFF. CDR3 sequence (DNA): TGTGCCAGCTCACCACAGGCATCCGGCGGGGAGCTGTTTTTT.

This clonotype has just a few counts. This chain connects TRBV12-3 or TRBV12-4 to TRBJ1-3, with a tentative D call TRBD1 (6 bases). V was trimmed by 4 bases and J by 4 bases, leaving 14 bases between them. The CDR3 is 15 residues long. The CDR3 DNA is TGTGCCAGCAGTTCCCCGAGGGGGACCGGAAACACCATATATTTT. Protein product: CASSSPRGTGNTIYF.

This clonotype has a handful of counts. CDR3 sequence (DNA): TGTGCCAGCAGCTTGACGGATGTGCAAACCGGGGAGCTGTTTTTT. This codes for CASSLTDVQTGELFF. The V gene is TRBV7-9, the J gene TRBJ2-2; no definite D call. Germline loops: CDR1 SEHNR, CDR2 FQNEAQ (reference sequence). Trimming shortened V by 3 bases and J by 5 bases, and 13 bases separated the two germline ends. The CDR3 totals 15 residues.

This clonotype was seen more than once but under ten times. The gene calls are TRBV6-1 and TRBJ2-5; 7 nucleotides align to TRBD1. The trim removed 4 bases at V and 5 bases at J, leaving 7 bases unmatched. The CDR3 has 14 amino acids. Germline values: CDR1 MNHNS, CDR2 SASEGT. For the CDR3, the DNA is TGTGCCAGCAGTGCAAGGACAGGTTTGGAGACCCAGTACTTC. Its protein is CASSARTGLETQYF.

CDR3 sequence (DNA): TGTGCCAGCAGCAGGCGTAACTCCTACGAGCAGTACGTC. Translated: CASSRRNSYEQYV. V usage is TRBV5-6 and J usage is TRBJ2-7; D gene unclear. The V gene lost 4 bases and the J gene lost 0 bases, with 8 bases spanning the gap. Germline V gives CDR1 SGHDT, CDR2 YYEEEE. This CDR3 has 13 residues.

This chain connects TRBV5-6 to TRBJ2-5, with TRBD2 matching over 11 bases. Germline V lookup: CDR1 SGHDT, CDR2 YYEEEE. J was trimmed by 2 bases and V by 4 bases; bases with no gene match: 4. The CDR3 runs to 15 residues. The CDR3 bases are TGTGCCAGCAGCACTAGACTAGCGGGACAAGAGACCCAGTACTTC. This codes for CASSTRLAGQETQYF.

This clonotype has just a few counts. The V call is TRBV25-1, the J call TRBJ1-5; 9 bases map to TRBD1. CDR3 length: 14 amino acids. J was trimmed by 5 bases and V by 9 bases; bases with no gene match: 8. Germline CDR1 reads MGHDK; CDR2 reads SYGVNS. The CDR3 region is CASSGTGSYQPQHF. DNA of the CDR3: TGTGCCAGTTCCGGGACAGGGTCCTATCAGCCCCAGCATTTT.

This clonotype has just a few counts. Here the CDR3 DNA reads TGCGCCAGCAGCTTACCCGGGACTAAGATCTTAAAGCAGTTCTTC. Its protein product is CASSLPGTKILKQFF. J is TRBJ2-1 and V is TRBV5-1; 7 bases agree with TRBD2. Trimming at V came to 2 bases and at J to 11 bases, leaving 13 bases not matched to a gene. Per the germline V gene, CDR1 is SGHRS and CDR2 is YFSETQ. The CDR3 totals 15 residues. The variable domain in full, with the rest retrieved from reference TRBV5-1 and TRBJ2-1, is KAGVTQTPRYLIKTRGQQVTLSCSPISGHRSVSWYQQTPGQGLQFLFEYFSETQRNKGNFPGRFSGRQFSNSRSEMNVSTLELGDSALYLCASSLPGTKILKQFFGPGTRLTVL.

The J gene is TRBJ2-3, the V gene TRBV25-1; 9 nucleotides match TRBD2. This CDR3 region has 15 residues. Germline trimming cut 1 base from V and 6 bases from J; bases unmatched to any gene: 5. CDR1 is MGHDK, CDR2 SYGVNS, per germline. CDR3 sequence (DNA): TGTGCCAGCAGTGAATTTAGCGGGAGATGGGATACGCAGTATTTT. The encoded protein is CASSEFSGRWDTQYF.